This TCR beta chain appears in the sequencing data of a study of blood T cells in healthy people across ages. This CDR3 is built from 12 residues. CDR1 is SGHKS and CDR2 is YYEKEE in the germline V gene (reference sequence). V dropped 4 bases and J dropped 7 bases, with 11 bases sitting between them. In terms of origin and age, donors were healthy Caucasian individuals from Russia aged 6 to 90. PCR was performed a second time for about 7 to 12 cycles using a sample-barcoded 5' primer and a J-beta primer mix. TCRdb reprocessed the 5' RACE reads via MiXCR and lists one record per CDR3 protein. The repertoire includes 650,000 to 800,000 distinct CDR3 sequences, about 51% of them detected once, and approximately 15% sits in the top ten. Study-level findings and limits: Observed TCR beta diversity per million T cells went down as age went up. This fall followed a roughly linear course with age.

In this sample, this clonotype turned up many times. Its antigen is unknown. Sequenced input: blood. The TCR sequence derives from a woman aged 80 or over in good health. This chain uses TRBV5-5 with TRBJ1-1; D gene ambiguous. The CDR3 DNA reads as TGTGCCAGCAGCCTCCAGAGGTTTGAAGCTTTCTTT. It is translated as CASSLQRFEAFF.